This TCR beta chain appears in the sequencing data of a study of shared clonotypes between healthy human individuals. Between the trimmed V and J ends, which lost 2 bases and 3 bases, there was a span of 11 bases. The CDR3 length is 14 residues. Germline V gene data show CDR1 as SGHAT and CDR2 as FQNNGV. Assay execution proceeded at the deep level. Roughly 30,000 T cell genomes (approximately 180 ng DNA) went into each sorted-subset replicate. Study processing details: Junction-only sequences produced by ImmunoSEQ had no quality scores, so filtering differed. Produced via immunoSEQ multiplex PCR; TCRdb's table is partial and in-frame only. For V, J and clone size, that table is used; D and trimming come from the DNA. In the table there are some 1,100,000 clones, about 80% of which are singletons.

The TCR comes from a man aged 18 to 29 in good health. Some clones in this sample may be carry-over from other donors' samples. Sequencing was carried out using memory CD4+ T cells from PBMCs. Specified subset: CD45RA-negative fraction. The chain recombines TRBV11-2 with TRBJ2-7; D remains ambiguous. The DNA for the CDR3 is TGTGCCAGCAGCTTAAACGGTTTCAGCTACGAGCAGTACTTC. It yields the protein CASSLNGFSYEQYF.